The clone carrying this T cell receptor (beta chain) was detected a few times. A J-beta primer mix and a sample-barcoded 5' primer were used in a second PCR of roughly 7 to 12 cycles. MiXCR, applied by TCRdb to the 5' RACE reads, yields one record per CDR3 protein. The sample has about 680,000 distinct CDR3 sequences; 49% are singletons. This entry is derived from a study of blood T cells in healthy people across ages. Trimming stripped 0 bases from V and 0 bases from J, with 9 bases between. This CDR3 has 15 residues. Germline V gene data show CDR1 as DFQATT and CDR2 as SNEGSKA (reference sequence). What was sequenced was blood. V usage is TRBV20-1 and J usage is TRBJ2-1; unclear D gene. This receptor was taken from a woman aged 55-70 years in good health. This chain's CDR3 is CSARDFQDSYNEQFF. The CDR3 DNA sequence: TGCAGTGCTAGAGATTTCCAGGACTCCTACAATGAGCAGTTCTTC.